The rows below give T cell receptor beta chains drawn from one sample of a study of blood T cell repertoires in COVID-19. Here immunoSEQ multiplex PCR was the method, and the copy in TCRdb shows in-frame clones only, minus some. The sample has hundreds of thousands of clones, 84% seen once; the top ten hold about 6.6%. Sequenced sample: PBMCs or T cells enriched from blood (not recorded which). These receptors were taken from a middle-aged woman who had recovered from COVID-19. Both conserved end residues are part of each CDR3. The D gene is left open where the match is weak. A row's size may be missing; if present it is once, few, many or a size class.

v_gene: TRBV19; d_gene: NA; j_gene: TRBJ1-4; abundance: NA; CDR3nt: TGTGCCAGTAGTATCGGGGGGCTGAATAGTGAAAAACTGTTTTTT; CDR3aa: CASSIGGLNSEKLFF
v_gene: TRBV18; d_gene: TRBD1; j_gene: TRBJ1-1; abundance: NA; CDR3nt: TGTGCCAGCTCACCCCAGGGGGACACTGAAGCTTTCTTT; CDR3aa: CASSPQGDTEAFF
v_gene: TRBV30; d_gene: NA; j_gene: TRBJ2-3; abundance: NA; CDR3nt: TGTGCCTGGAGTGTCACTTTCGGGTTCACAGATACGCAGTATTTT; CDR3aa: CAWSVTFGFTDTQYF
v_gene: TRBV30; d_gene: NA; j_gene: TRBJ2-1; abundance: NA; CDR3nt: TGTGCCTGGAGTGTACGAGCTGAGCAGTTCTTC; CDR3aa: CAWSVRAEQFF
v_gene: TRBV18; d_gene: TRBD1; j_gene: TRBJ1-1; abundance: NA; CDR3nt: TGTGCCAGCTCCCGCGGGACAGGGACTACTGAAGCTTTCTTT; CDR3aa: CASSRGTGTTEAFF
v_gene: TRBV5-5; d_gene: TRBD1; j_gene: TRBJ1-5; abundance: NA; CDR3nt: TGTGCCAGCCAGGGGGAAGGCAATCAGCCCCAGCATTTT; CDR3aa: CASQGEGNQPQHF
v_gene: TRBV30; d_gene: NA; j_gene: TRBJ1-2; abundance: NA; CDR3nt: TGTGCCTGGAGTCCTCAGGGCTATGGCTACACCTTC; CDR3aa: CAWSPQGYGYTF
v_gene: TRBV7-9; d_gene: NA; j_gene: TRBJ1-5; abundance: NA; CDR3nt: TGTGCCAGCAGCCACAAAGGACAGTCGGATCAGCCCCAGCATTTT; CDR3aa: CASSHKGQSDQPQHF
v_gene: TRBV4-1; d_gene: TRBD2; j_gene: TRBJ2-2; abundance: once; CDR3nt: TGCGCCAGCAGCCAGATGAGAGGGAGGGCCACCGGGGAGCTGTTTTTT; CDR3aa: CASSQMRGRATGELFF
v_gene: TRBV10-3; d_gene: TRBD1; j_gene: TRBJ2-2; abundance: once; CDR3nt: TGTGCCACGTATTCCGGGACAGGGGGCAGTCGTAGCACCGGGGAGCTGTTTTTT; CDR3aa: CATYSGTGGSRSTGELFF
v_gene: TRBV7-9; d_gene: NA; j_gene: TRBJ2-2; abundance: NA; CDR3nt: TGTGCCAGCAGCTTAGAGGTAGCGGCGAACACCGGGGAGCTGTTTTTT; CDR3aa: CASSLEVAANTGELFF
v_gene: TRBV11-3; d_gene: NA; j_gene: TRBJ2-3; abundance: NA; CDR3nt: TGTGCCAGCAGCTTAGTCCAGGGCCTGGGCGCAGATACGCAGTATTTT; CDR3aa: CASSLVQGLGADTQYF
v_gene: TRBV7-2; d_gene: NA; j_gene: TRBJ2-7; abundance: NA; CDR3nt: TGTGCCAGCAGCTTAAGAGGAAGAGATCGAGTGCACTTC; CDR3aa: CASSLRGRDRVHF
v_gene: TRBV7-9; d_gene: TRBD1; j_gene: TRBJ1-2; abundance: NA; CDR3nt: TGTGCCAGCAGCTTAGACAGGGGGGATGGCTACACCTTC; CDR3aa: CASSLDRGDGYTF
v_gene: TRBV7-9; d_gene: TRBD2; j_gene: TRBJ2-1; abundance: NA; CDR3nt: TGTGCCAGCAGCTTAACCGGGAGGGCCGCTGAGCAGTTCTTC; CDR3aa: CASSLTGRAAEQFF
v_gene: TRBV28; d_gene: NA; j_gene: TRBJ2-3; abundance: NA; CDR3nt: TGTGCCAGCAGTGCCGCGGGACTTAGCACAGATACGCAGTATTTT; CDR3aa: CASSAAGLSTDTQYF
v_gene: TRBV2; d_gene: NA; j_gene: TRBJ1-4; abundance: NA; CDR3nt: TGTGCCAGCAGTAGGCAGGGATGGACAAACGAAAAACTGTTTTTT; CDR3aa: CASSRQGWTNEKLFF
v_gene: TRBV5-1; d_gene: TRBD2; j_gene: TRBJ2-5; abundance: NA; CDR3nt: TGCGCCAGCAGCCCCCATCCCAAAAGCGGGAGTGAGCAAGAGACCCAGTACTTC; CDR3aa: CASSPHPKSGSEQETQYF
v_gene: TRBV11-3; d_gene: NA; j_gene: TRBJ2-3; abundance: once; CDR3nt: TGTGCCAGCAGCCTGGCTGCAGATACGCAGTATTTT; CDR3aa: CASSLAADTQYF
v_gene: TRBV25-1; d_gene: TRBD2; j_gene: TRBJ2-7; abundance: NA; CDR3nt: TGTGCCAGCAGTGAATCGGGGGGTTTGATCTACGAGCAGTACTTC; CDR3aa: CASSESGGLIYEQYF
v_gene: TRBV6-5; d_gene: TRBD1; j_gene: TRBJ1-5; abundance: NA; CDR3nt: TGTGCCAGCAGTCCGACAGGGGACAATCAGCCCCAGCATTTT; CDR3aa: CASSPTGDNQPQHF
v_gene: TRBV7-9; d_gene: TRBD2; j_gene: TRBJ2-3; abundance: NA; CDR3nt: TGTGCCAGCAGCAGGACTAGCGGCGATACGCAGTATTTT; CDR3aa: CASSRTSGDTQYF
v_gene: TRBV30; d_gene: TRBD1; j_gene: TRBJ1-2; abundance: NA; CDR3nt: TGTGCCTGGAGCCCCTCCGGACAGGGCCTCTATGGCTACACCTTC; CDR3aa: CAWSPSGQGLYGYTF
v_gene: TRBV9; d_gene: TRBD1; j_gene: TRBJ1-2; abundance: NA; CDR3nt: TGTGCCAGCAGCAAACGGGGACAGGCTTACTATGGCTACACCTTC; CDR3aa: CASSKRGQAYYGYTF
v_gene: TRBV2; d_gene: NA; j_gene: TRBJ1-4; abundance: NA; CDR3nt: TGTGCCAGCAGCAGGGAGGCCTTGAAGGAAAAACTGTTTTTT; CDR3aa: CASSREALKEKLFF
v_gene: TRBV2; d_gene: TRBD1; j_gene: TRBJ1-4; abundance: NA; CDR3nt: TGTGCCAGCAGCGGACAGGCCAGGTGGGAAAAACTGTTTTTT; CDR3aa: CASSGQARWEKLFF
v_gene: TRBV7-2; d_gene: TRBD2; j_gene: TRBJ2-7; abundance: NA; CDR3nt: TGTGCCAGCAGCTTTCGACTAGCGGAGGACCCCTACGAGCAGTACTTC; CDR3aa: CASSFRLAEDPYEQYF
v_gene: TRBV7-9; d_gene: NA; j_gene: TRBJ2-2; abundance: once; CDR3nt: TGTGCCAGCAGTACCGGGAATTCTATGTCCGGGGAGCTGTTTTTT; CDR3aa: CASSTGNSMSGELFF
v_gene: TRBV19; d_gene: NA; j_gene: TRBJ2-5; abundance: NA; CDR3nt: TGTGCCAGTAAGGTCCGTGGGAGGGAGACCCAGTACTTC; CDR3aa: CASKVRGRETQYF
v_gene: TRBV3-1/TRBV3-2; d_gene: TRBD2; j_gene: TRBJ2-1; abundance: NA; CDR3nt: TGTGCCAGCAGCCCGAGGGGACTACACAATGAGCAGTTCTTC; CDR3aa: CASSPRGLHNEQFF
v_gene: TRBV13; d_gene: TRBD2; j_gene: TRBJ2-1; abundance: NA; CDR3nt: TGTGCCAGCAGCTCCGGACTAGCGGACAATGAGCAGTTCTTC; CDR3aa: CASSSGLADNEQFF
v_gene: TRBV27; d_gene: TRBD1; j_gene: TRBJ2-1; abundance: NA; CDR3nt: TGTGCCAGCAGGGGACAGCTGTACAATGAGCAGTTCTTC; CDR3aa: CASRGQLYNEQFF
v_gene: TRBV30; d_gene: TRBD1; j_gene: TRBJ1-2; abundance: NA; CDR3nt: TGTGCCTGGAGTCGACAGGGGGCTGAGGGCTACACCTTC; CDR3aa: CAWSRQGAEGYTF
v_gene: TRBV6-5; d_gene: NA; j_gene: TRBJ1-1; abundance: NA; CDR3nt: TGTGCCAGCAGGTGGTCAGGCAACACTGAAGCTTTCTTT; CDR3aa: CASRWSGNTEAFF
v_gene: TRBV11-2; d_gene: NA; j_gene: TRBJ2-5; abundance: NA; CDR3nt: TGTGCCAGCAGCTTCCTGGGCTCGGGGGAGACCCAGTACTTC; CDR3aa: CASSFLGSGETQYF
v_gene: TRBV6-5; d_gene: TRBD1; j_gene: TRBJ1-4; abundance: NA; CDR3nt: TGTGCCAGCAGGGGGACAGGGACTAATGAAAAACTGTTTTTT; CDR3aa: CASRGTGTNEKLFF